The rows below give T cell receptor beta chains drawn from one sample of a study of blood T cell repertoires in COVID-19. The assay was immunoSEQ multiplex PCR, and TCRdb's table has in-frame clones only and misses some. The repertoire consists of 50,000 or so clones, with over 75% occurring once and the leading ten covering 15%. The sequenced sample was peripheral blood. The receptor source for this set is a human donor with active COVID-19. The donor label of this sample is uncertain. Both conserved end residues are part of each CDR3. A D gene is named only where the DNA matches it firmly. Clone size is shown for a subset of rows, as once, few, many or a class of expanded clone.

CDR3 DNA: TGTGCCAGCAGCTTATTACGGACTAAAGATACGCAGTATTTT
CDR3 protein: CASSLLRTKDTQYF
D gene: -
CDR3 length: 14
J gene: TRBJ2-3
V gene: TRBV7-2
clone size: -

CDR3 DNA: TGTGCCAGCAGTTTTTTAGGTTACGGGGGGTCAGGGCCCCAGCATTTT
CDR3 protein: CASSFLGYGGSGPQHF
D gene: -
CDR3 length: 16
J gene: TRBJ1-5
V gene: TRBV28
clone size: -

CDR3 DNA: TGTGCCACCGGTCTAGGCACAGATACGCAGTATTTT
CDR3 protein: CATGLGTDTQYF
D gene: -
CDR3 length: 12
J gene: TRBJ2-3
V gene: TRBV7-8
clone size: once

CDR3 DNA: TGTGCCAGCCGTAGTGACTCTGGGGCCAACGTCCTGACTTTC
CDR3 protein: CASRSDSGANVLTF
D gene: -
CDR3 length: 14
J gene: TRBJ2-6
V gene: TRBV6-4
clone size: -

CDR3 DNA: TGTGCTAGCAGCCGAGACGGGGGGGCTAGAAATAACTATGGCTACACCTTC
CDR3 protein: CASSRDGGARNNYGYTF
D gene: -
CDR3 length: 17
J gene: TRBJ1-2
V gene: TRBV7-7
clone size: few

CDR3 DNA: TGCAGCGTTATGGGACAGGGTGGCGGTGGCTACACCTTC
CDR3 protein: CSVMGQGGGGYTF
D gene: TRBD1
CDR3 length: 13
J gene: TRBJ1-2
V gene: TRBV29-1
clone size: -

CDR3 DNA: TGTGCCAGCAGCTTCGGTCCGAGCTCCTACAATGAGCAGTTCTTC
CDR3 protein: CASSFGPSSYNEQFF
D gene: -
CDR3 length: 15
J gene: TRBJ2-1
V gene: TRBV5-4
clone size: -

CDR3 DNA: TGTGCCAGCAGTTTAGGCAGGCAGTACGAGCAGTACTTC
CDR3 protein: CASSLGRQYEQYF
D gene: -
CDR3 length: 13
J gene: TRBJ2-7
V gene: TRBV12-3/TRBV12-4
clone size: -

CDR3 DNA: TGTGCCAGTACCAATACCGGGACAGCTGTTGAAGCTTTCTTT
CDR3 protein: CASTNTGTAVEAFF
D gene: TRBD1
CDR3 length: 14
J gene: TRBJ1-1
V gene: TRBV19
clone size: -

CDR3 DNA: TGTGCCAGCTCACCAGACGGGGGAAACACCATATATTTT
CDR3 protein: CASSPDGGNTIYF
D gene: -
CDR3 length: 13
J gene: TRBJ1-3
V gene: TRBV18
clone size: once

CDR3 DNA: TGTGCCAGCGTGGCGGGGGGCACAGATACGCAGTATTTT
CDR3 protein: CASVAGGTDTQYF
D gene: TRBD2
CDR3 length: 13
J gene: TRBJ2-3
V gene: TRBV9
clone size: medium-sized

CDR3 DNA: TGTGCCAGCAGTTACGCCGCCCCGGACAGGGGAAAGAATCAGCCCCAGCATTTT
CDR3 protein: CASSYAAPDRGKNQPQHF
D gene: TRBD1
CDR3 length: 18
J gene: TRBJ1-5
V gene: TRBV6-2/TRBV6-3
clone size: -

CDR3 DNA: TGCAGCGTAGACAGGAGTGGGGTCACAGATACGCAGTATTTT
CDR3 protein: CSVDRSGVTDTQYF
D gene: -
CDR3 length: 14
J gene: TRBJ2-3
V gene: TRBV29-1
clone size: -

CDR3 DNA: TGCGCCAGCAGCTCGGCCGATCCCTCGACAGGCCACAATCAGCCCCAGCATTTT
CDR3 protein: CASSSADPSTGHNQPQHF
D gene: -
CDR3 length: 18
J gene: TRBJ1-5
V gene: TRBV5-1
clone size: few

CDR3 DNA: TGCGCCAGCAGCTTACCGGGGACTGGGGCCAACGTCCTGACTTTC
CDR3 protein: CASSLPGTGANVLTF
D gene: -
CDR3 length: 15
J gene: TRBJ2-6
V gene: TRBV5-1
clone size: -

CDR3 DNA: TGTGCCAGCAGCTTGACGGGCACTGAAGCTTTCTTT
CDR3 protein: CASSLTGTEAFF
D gene: -
CDR3 length: 12
J gene: TRBJ1-1
V gene: TRBV5-6
clone size: -

CDR3 DNA: TGTGCCAGCACAGGGGTCAAAACCTACAATGAGCAGTTCTTC
CDR3 protein: CASTGVKTYNEQFF
D gene: -
CDR3 length: 14
J gene: TRBJ2-1
V gene: TRBV25-1
clone size: once

CDR3 DNA: TGTGCCAGCAGCGTAGGGTGGACTAGCGTGGACGAGCAGTACTTC
CDR3 protein: CASSVGWTSVDEQYF
D gene: TRBD2
CDR3 length: 15
J gene: TRBJ2-7
V gene: TRBV9
clone size: -

CDR3 DNA: TGTGCCAGCAGCCACAGGGCAAACAATCAGCCCCAGCATTTT
CDR3 protein: CASSHRANNQPQHF
D gene: -
CDR3 length: 14
J gene: TRBJ1-5
V gene: TRBV4-2
clone size: -

CDR3 DNA: TGTGCCAGCACCTTTGACCGGGACTACGAGCAGTACTTC
CDR3 protein: CASTFDRDYEQYF
D gene: -
CDR3 length: 13
J gene: TRBJ2-7
V gene: TRBV7-2
clone size: once

CDR3 DNA: TGTGCCAGCAGCCCCTCTAGCGGGGGAGAGACCCAGTACTTC
CDR3 protein: CASSPSSGGETQYF
D gene: TRBD2
CDR3 length: 14
J gene: TRBJ2-5
V gene: TRBV4-2
clone size: -

CDR3 DNA: TGTGCCAGCAGAGGGGGGGTCGGCTACACCTTC
CDR3 protein: CASRGGVGYTF
D gene: -
CDR3 length: 11
J gene: TRBJ1-2
V gene: TRBV6-6
clone size: -

CDR3 DNA: TGTGCCAGCTCACGTGCGGGAACAGATACGCAGTATTTT
CDR3 protein: CASSRAGTDTQYF
D gene: -
CDR3 length: 13
J gene: TRBJ2-3
V gene: TRBV18
clone size: -